This T cell receptor beta chain emerged from a study of blood T cell repertoires in COVID-19 (dated by TCRdb to 2020 to 2022). Looking at the study overall: Samples from collaborators originated in the United States, Italy and Spain and spanned both the acute and convalescent phases of COVID-19. Samples came from the ongoing ImmuneRACE study (first 160 participants) plus 1,254 subjects from 6 global collaborators. The sample metadata nearly always contained a de-identified subject ID, COVID-19 status, age in years and sex. The prospective study material was composed of cDNA or gDNA derived from T cells, B-cell-depleted T cells, or PBMCs. Subjects who had been exposed to COVID-19, were actively infected with it, or had recovered from it provided the deeply sampled blood TCRbeta repertoires that made up the dataset. HLA class I and class II types, where available, came from metadata supplied by the sample provider rather than from assay-based typing. The repertoires were made available in a free public database intended to serve as a resource for research on the immune response to SARS-CoV-2. Study-level results and caveats: The quantity of clinical and demographic metadata differed by source and by participant and was supplied without curation.

Remarks on this clone: The specificity of this receptor is unknown. No much larger clone exists at a distance of one base, and base qualities are not known.

The CDR3 sequence holds 11 residues, the cysteine and phenylalanine included. Only CDR3 DNA remains: 33 bases, in frame from the first base. At the junction V is shortened by 8 bases and J by 14 bases, with 13 bases in between. Looking up the germline V gene yields CDR1 SNHLY and CDR2 FYNNEI. TCRbeta CDR3 regions were amplified from genomic DNA using the immunoSEQ Assay, a bias-controlled multiplex PCR. As for the authors' bioinformatics: Within the assay, amplification of reference gene primers was used to estimate how many nucleated cells each sample contained. To quantify the absolute abundance of each unique TCRbeta CDR3 rearrangement, sequence reads were collapsed and filtered. For each sample, productive Simpson clonality was calculated by taking the square root of Simpson's diversity index across productive rearrangements. Sourced from immuneACCESS, this table was stored by TCRdb with only in-frame sequences that have V and J called. A share of the clones is absent; for the studies checked, an unresolved V gene accounts for under half, and the remainder has no known explanation. The V and J calls and the clone size are those of that table, but D and trimming were determined from the DNA. A total of 410,000 or so clones appear in this sample, 89% of them only once. The top ten hold approximately 1.5% of the sample.

One collaborating source in Seattle enrolled patients while the patients were actively infected and followed the patients over time throughout the course of disease. Whole blood was collected in K2EDTA tubes by collaborating institutions according to the institutions' own protocols. For TCRbeta analysis, collaborators shipped samples as frozen whole blood, isolated PBMCs, or DNA extracted from either of those sample types. Source material: peripheral blood. The sequence was obtained from a woman aged 40 to 50 with COVID-19, enrolled during active disease. Rearrangement joined TRBV2 to TRBJ1-6; the D region possibly corresponds to TRBD1 (6 bases align). In nucleotides, the sequence is TGTGCCAGCCGGACAGTGGGAACCCTCCACTTT. Its translation reads: CASRTVGTLHF.